This TCR beta chain was recorded in a study of vaccination effects on CD4 cells after COVID-19. Findings and limits, study-wide: Substantial clonal contraction characterized both infection- and vaccine-induced clones late after vaccination.

Antigen-specific CD4+ T cells were expanded with viral peptide pools in the ViraFEST assay before sequencing. Following culture for around 10 days, CD4+ T cells were isolated. Vaccinated participants had no history of SARS-CoV-2 infection and tested negative for nucleocapsid antibodies. The data were produced by immunoSEQ multiplex PCR, yet TCRdb's version contains in-frame clones alone and is incomplete. This table has 60,000 to 65,000 clones, 70% to 85% appearing once. As concerns this clone: Its antigen is not known.

The CDR3 loop spans 13 amino acids. Trimming removed 1 base from V and 10 bases from J, with 8 bases in between. Germline loops: CDR1 LGHDT, CDR2 YNNKEL (reference sequence). The TCR was taken from a human donor who received a COVID-19 vaccine. The chain couples TRBV3-1 (or the pseudogene TRBV3-2) to TRBJ1-6; D gene unclear. The specimen comprised CD4+ T cells from PBMCs cultured with HCoV-OC43 spike peptides, sampled before COVID-19 vaccination. Subset denoted: HCoV-OC43 spike overlapping peptide pool stimulation. This chain's CDR3 is CASSQGEGSPLHF. CDR3 nucleotides: TGTGCCAGCAGCCAAGGGGAGGGCTCACCCCTCCACTTT.